Listed below are T cell receptor beta chains from one sample, sequenced in a study of T cells in Graves' hyperthyroidism and ophthalmopathy. TCRdb used MiXCR to reprocess the multiplex PCR reads, holding one entry per CDR3 protein. The repertoire includes some 600,000 distinct CDR3 sequences, roughly 14% of them detected once, and more than 4.5% sits in the top ten. Sequenced: blood. The receptors stem from a woman between 25 and 40 years old with Graves' hyperthyroidism that later progressed to Graves' ophthalmopathy. The CDR3 runs from the conserved cysteine through the conserved F or W. The D gene is left open where the match is weak. For some rows the clone size is stated as once, few or many, or as a class when expanded; others skip it.

>TRBD2|TRBJ2-1|14|NA|TRBV29-1
CSVEASGTYNEQFF
TGCAGCGTTGAGGCTAGCGGTACCTACAATGAGCAGTTCTTC
>TRBD1|TRBJ1-2|14|many|TRBV27
CAGPNRGRCYGYTF
TGTGCCGGGCCAAACAGGGGGCGTTGCTATGGCTACACCTTC
>TRBD2|TRBJ2-7|14|many|TRBV2
CASSGTSGSYEQYF
TGTGCCAGCAGCGGGACTAGCGGGTCCTACGAGCAGTACTTC
>TRBD1|TRBJ2-1|15|many|TRBV29-1
CSVHTARTGVGEQFF
TGCAGCGTTCACACCGCCCGGACAGGGGTGGGTGAGCAGTTCTTC
>NA|TRBJ2-2|17|NA|TRBV2
CASPAAGASSGTGGLFF
TGTGCCAGCCCCGCCGCAGGGGCGAGCTCGGGCACCGGGGGGCTGTTTTTT
>NA|TRBJ1-1|14|NA|TRBV5-5
CANRSGTADTEAFF
TGTGCCAACAGATCCGGGACCGCTGACACTGAAGCTTTCTTT
>TRBD1|TRBJ1-1|13|many|TRBV2
CASWGQPNTEAFF
TGTGCCAGCTGGGGACAGCCGAACACTGAAGCTTTCTTT
>NA|TRBJ1-5|13|few|TRBV4-1
CASSPARGQPQHF
TGCGCCAGCAGCCCCGCGAGGGGTCAGCCCCAGCATTTT
>TRBD2|TRBJ2-1|18|NA|TRBV4-3
CASSQQPQLAGGLNEQFF
TGCGCCAGCAGCCAACAACCACAACTAGCGGGAGGCCTGAATGAGCAGTTCTTC
>TRBD1|TRBJ2-6|18|NA|TRBV12-3/TRBV12-4
CASTLVPGQGQGANVLTF
TGTGCCAGCACTCTAGTCCCGGGACAGGGACAAGGGGCCAACGTCCTGACTTTC
>NA|TRBJ2-7|14|many|TRBV6-2/TRBV6-3
CASSSGQLMYEQYF
TGTGCCAGCAGTTCCGGACAGCTCATGTACGAGCAGTACTTC
>NA|TRBJ2-5|14|NA|TRBV12-3/TRBV12-4
CASSREGGQETQYF
TGTGCCAGCAGTCGCGAAGGGGGCCAAGAGACCCAGTACTTC
>NA|TRBJ1-6|17|NA|TRBV5-5
CASRAAGPGSYNSPLHF
TGTGCCAGCAGGGCCGCAGGGCCCGGGTCCTATAATTCACCCCTCCACTTT
>NA|TRBJ1-1|15|NA|TRBV5-6
CASSAAGTMNTEAFF
TGTGCCAGCAGCGCCGCCGGGACCATGAACACTGAAGCTTTCTTT
>NA|TRBJ1-2|16|many|TRBV7-2
CASSLVGPPANYGYTF
TGTGCCAGCAGCTTAGTAGGGCCCCCAGCTAACTATGGCTACACCTTC
>TRBD1|TRBJ2-1|13|many|TRBV19
CASSTGQFNEQFF
TGTGCCAGTAGTACGGGACAGTTCAATGAGCAGTTCTTC
>NA|TRBJ1-6|17|many|TRBV2
CASSDLKGPRLGSPLHF
TGTGCCAGCAGTGATTTGAAGGGCCCCAGGTTAGGTTCACCCCTCCACTTT
>TRBD2|TRBJ2-1|15|many|TRBV12-3/TRBV12-4
CASRTSGSDYNEQFF
TGTGCCAGCAGGACTAGCGGGAGCGACTACAATGAGCAGTTCTTC
>NA|TRBJ1-5|20|many|TRBV20-1
CSAPALEYRGGPNSNQPQHF
TGCAGTGCTCCGGCTCTGGAATACCGAGGTGGACCGAATAGCAATCAGCCCCAGCATTTT
>NA|TRBJ1-5|13|many|TRBV6-1
CASSEARYQPQHF
TGTGCCAGCAGTGAAGCGCGGTATCAGCCCCAGCATTTT
>NA|TRBJ1-4|13|many|TRBV15
CATKGGGEEKLFF
TGTGCCACCAAGGGGGGAGGAGAAGAAAAACTGTTTTTT
>NA|TRBJ1-1|13|many|TRBV12-3/TRBV12-4
CASRDLRGTEAFF
TGTGCCAGCCGGGACCTCCGGGGCACTGAAGCTTTCTTT
>TRBD1|TRBJ1-4|15|few|TRBV20-1
CSARDVGTANEKLFF
TGCAGTGCTAGAGACGTCGGGACAGCTAATGAAAAACTGTTTTTT
>NA|TRBJ2-5|13|NA|TRBV7-3
CASSLAEQETQYF
TGTGCCAGCAGCTTAGCGGAGCAAGAGACCCAGTACTTC